This entry concerns a single TCR beta chain. This entry is derived from a study of cytotoxic CD8 clonotypes in ibrutinib-treated CLL. Study at large: Investigators collected response samples after a median approximately eleven months of treatment, range 6 to 36.

This CDR3 is 15 amino acids long. The germline V gene encodes CDR1 SGDLS and CDR2 YYNGEE. V was pared by 0 bases and J by 5 bases, with 6 bases of the junction left unmatched. Repertoires were generated with immunoSEQ multiplex PCR, while TCRdb's copy carries only in-frame clones and drops some. This table holds about 76,000 clones, less than 85% found once. The source of this sequence is a human donor with chronic lymphocytic leukemia. Sample: PBMCs, taken after 24 months of ibrutinib treatment. This rearrangement joins TRBV9 to TRBJ2-3, with TRBD2 matching over 7 bases. In DNA, the CDR3 is TGTGCCAGCAGCGTAGCTAGCGGACGGGGAGATACGCAGTATTTT. It is translated as CASSVASGRGDTQYF.